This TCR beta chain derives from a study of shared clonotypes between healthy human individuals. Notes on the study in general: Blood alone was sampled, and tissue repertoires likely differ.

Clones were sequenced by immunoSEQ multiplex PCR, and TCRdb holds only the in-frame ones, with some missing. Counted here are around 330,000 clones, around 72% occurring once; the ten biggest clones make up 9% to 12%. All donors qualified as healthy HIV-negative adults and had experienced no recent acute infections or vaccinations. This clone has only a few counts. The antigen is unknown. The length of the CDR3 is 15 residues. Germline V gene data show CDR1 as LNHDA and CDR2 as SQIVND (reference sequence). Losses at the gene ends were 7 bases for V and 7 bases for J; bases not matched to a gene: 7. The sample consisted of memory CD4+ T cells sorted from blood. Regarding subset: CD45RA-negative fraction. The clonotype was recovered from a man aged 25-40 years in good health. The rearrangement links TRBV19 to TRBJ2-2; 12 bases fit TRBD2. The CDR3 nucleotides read TGTGCCAGTAACCCGACTAGCGGGAGTTACGGGGAGCTGTTTTTT. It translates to CASNPTSGSYGELFF.